This TCR beta chain came from a study of T cells in Graves' hyperthyroidism and ophthalmopathy. It was RNA transcripts that yielded the amplified TCR beta CDR3 regions. Primed by the HTBI set, a first-round RT-PCR was run on the TCR CDR3. TCRdb ran MiXCR on the multiplex PCR reads and lists one entry per CDR3 protein. The sample has 400,000 to 500,000 distinct CDR3 sequences, roughly 14% seen once. As concerns this clonotype: Antigen specificity is unknown.

The CDR3 totals 16 residues. Trimming stripped 0 bases from V and 0 bases from J, with 12 bases between. Germline values: CDR1 LNHDA, CDR2 SQIVND (reference sequence). Study-wide points: Peripheral blood also featured most of the thyroid clonotypes expanded above 0.001.

This chain uses TRBV19 with TRBJ2-7; tentatively, D is TRBD2 (6 bases). The receptor was isolated from a man between 18 and 29 years old with Graves' ophthalmopathy. Input material: blood. CDR3 in amino acids: CASSIEAGRGSYEQYF. As DNA, the CDR3 is TGTGCCAGTAGTATAGAGGCGGGACGGGGCTCCTACGAGCAGTACTTC. The full variable domain, with the rest looked up from reference TRBV19 and TRBJ2-7, is DGGITQSPKYLFRKEGQNVTLSCEQNLNHDAMYWYRQDPGQGLRLIYYSQIVNDFQKGDIAEGYSVSREKKESFPLTVTSAQKNPTAFYLCASSIEAGRGSYEQYFGPGTRLTVT.